These 22 T cell receptor beta chains were all obtained from the same sample, sequenced in a study of blood T cell repertoires in COVID-19. The assay was immunoSEQ multiplex PCR, and TCRdb's table has in-frame clones only and misses some. The sample records about 82,000 clones, about 83% being singletons. Sequencing was performed on peripheral blood. The receptors originated from a woman in her sixties with acute or convalescent COVID-19.

The rearrangement uses TRBV2 and TRBJ1-5; D might be TRBD1 (6 bases). Germline assignment: CDR1 SNHLY and CDR2 FYNNEI. CDR3 length equals 16 residues. V gave up 6 bases and J gave up 0 bases, with 15 bases separating them. CDR3 nucleotide sequence: TGTGCCAGCAGAAGCAGTACAGGGAATAGCAATCAGCCCCAGCATTTT. This encodes CASRSSTGNSNQPQHF.

This chain joins TRBV7-2 and TRBJ2-5; a weak D match, TRBD2 (5 bases). This CDR3 has 14 amino acids. With 1 base removed from V and 2 bases from J, the gap between germline ends came to 8 bases. Germline loops: CDR1 SGHTA, CDR2 FQGNSA. CDR3 DNA: TGTGCCAGCAGCTTAGGACGGACTCAAGAGACCCAGTACTTC. Translation gives CASSLGRTQETQYF.

The chain combines TRBV7-8 with TRBJ1-6; D gene unclear. The CDR3 has 13 residues. The V gene's germline CDR1 is SGHVS and CDR2 FQNEAQ. Deletions cut 5 bases from V and 7 bases from J, with 9 bases between. The CDR3 here is CASSPGSNSPLHF. The DNA of the CDR3 is TGTGCCAGCAGCCCCGGGTCGAATTCACCCCTCCACTTT.

Ten or more counts support this clone. V usage is TRBV29-1 and J usage is TRBJ1-3; 7 bases are a match to TRBD1. Trimming at V came to 7 bases and at J to 0 bases, leaving 3 bases not matched to a gene. The CDR3 contains 13 residues. CDR1 is SQVTM and CDR2 is ANQGSEA in the germline V gene. The chain's CDR3 is CSARTGSGNTIYF. For the CDR3, the DNA is TGCAGCGCCCGGACAGGCTCTGGAAACACCATATATTTT.

This chain links TRBV5-4 with TRBJ2-5, with 7 bases identical to TRBD2. Losses at the gene ends were 0 bases for V and 9 bases for J; bases not matched to a gene: 8. The germline V gene has CDR1 SGHNT and CDR2 YYREEE (reference sequence). The CDR3 contains 14 residues. The CDR3 here is CASSLGGLQFSQYF. CDR3 nucleotides: TGTGCCAGCAGCTTGGGGGGACTACAGTTCTCCCAGTACTTC.

The chain has TRBV27 and TRBJ1-2; 10 nucleotides agree with TRBD1. This CDR3 has 19 amino acids. Germline CDR1 MNHEY, CDR2 SMNVEV (reference sequence). Unmatched junction bases numbered 17, after V lost 4 bases and J lost 3 bases. The CDR3: CASSSRPGGTGELYYGYTF. CDR3 DNA: TGTGCCAGCAGTTCTAGACCCGGAGGGACAGGGGAGCTGTACTATGGCTACACCTTC.

This chain joins TRBV18 and TRBJ1-5, with D unclear. The CDR3 is 14 amino acids. Between the trimmed V and J ends, which lost 3 bases and 1 base, there was a span of 7 bases. Germline V gives CDR1 KGHSH, CDR2 LQKENI. CDR3 coding DNA: TGTGCCAGCTCACCTGACGGGAGCAATCAGCCCCAGCATTTT. Its protein is CASSPDGSNQPQHF.

The rearrangement uses TRBV25-1 and TRBJ1-1, with 9 bases aligning to TRBD1. V shed 8 bases, J shed 1 base, and the junction held 2 bases outside the gene matches. The CDR3 runs 13 residues. Germline loops: CDR1 MGHDK, CDR2 SYGVNS. CDR3 sequence: CASQDRGNTEAFF. The CDR3 DNA follows: TGTGCCAGCCAGGACAGGGGGAACACTGAAGCTTTCTTT.

The J gene is TRBJ1-6, the V gene TRBV4-3; a weak D match, TRBD1 (5 bases). Germline V lookup: CDR1 LGHNA, CDR2 YSLEER. The CDR3 has 18 residues. Trimming took off 1 base at V and 3 bases at J, with 16 bases between the two ends. CDR3 loop: CASSQGGASPGYNSPLHF. The DNA for the CDR3 is TGCGCCAGCAGCCAAGGCGGGGCAAGCCCGGGCTATAATTCACCCCTCCACTTT.

V and J are TRBV10-2 and TRBJ1-4; 9 positions match TRBD1. The V gene's germline CDR1 is WSHSY and CDR2 SAAADI. This CDR3 has 13 residues. V was pared by 7 bases and J by 7 bases, with 4 bases of the junction left unmatched. As DNA, the CDR3 is TGCGCCAGCACGGGACAGGGTTTTGAAAAACTGTTTTTT. Residues: CASTGQGFEKLFF.

The rearrangement uses TRBV19 and TRBJ1-4; 7 nucleotides match TRBD1. The CDR3 sequence is 14 residues long. CDR1 LNHDA and CDR2 SQIVND come from the germline V gene (reference sequence). V was clipped by 7 bases and J by 6 bases; unmatched bases: 8. DNA for the CDR3: TGTGCCAGTAACCCGACAGGGAGATATGAAAAACTGTTTTTT. Residues: CASNPTGRYEKLFF.

The chain employs TRBV5-1 and TRBJ1-4; 10 bases line up with TRBD1. The germline V gene encodes CDR1 SGHRS and CDR2 YFSETQ. J gave up 7 bases and V 4 bases, and 13 bases lay outside the gene matches. The CDR3 is made up of 17 amino acids. CDR3 loop: CASSLTGTGASGEKLFF. The CDR3 nucleotides read TGCGCCAGCAGCCTCACCGGGACAGGGGCTTCAGGTGAAAAACTGTTTTTT.

V gene TRBV2 combines with J gene TRBJ1-5, with D possibly TRBD1 on 6 matching bases. V lost 2 bases and J lost 5, with 19 bases in between. CDR1 is SNHLY and CDR2 is FYNNEI in the germline V gene. The CDR3 is 17 residues long. CDR3 coding DNA: TGTGCCAGCAGTGAAAGTTGGGTTGGCAGGGGTCATCAGCCCCAGCATTTT. As protein: CASSESWVGRGHQPQHF.

This clone was seen a handful of times. The chain combines TRBV2 with TRBJ2-5; 8 bases fit TRBD1. The CDR3 is 15 residues long. In germline, CDR1 is SNHLY, CDR2 FYNNEI. The V gene end was trimmed by 3 bases and the J gene end by 4 bases; junction bases not matched to a gene: 7. CDR3 DNA sequence: TGTGCCAGCAGTGATAGGAAGGGGACAGGAGAGACCCAGTACTTC. The encoded protein is CASSDRKGTGETQYF.

This chain links TRBV11-3 with TRBJ1-1, with D possibly being TRBD1 (5 bases). The CDR3 runs to 18 residues. V gave up 2 bases and J gave up 0 bases, with 19 bases separating them. Germline assignment: CDR1 SGHNT and CDR2 YENEEA. The CDR3 is CASSLSGMVQALNTEAFF. CDR3 in DNA: TGTGCCAGCAGCTTATCAGGAATGGTACAGGCTTTGAACACTGAAGCTTTCTTT.

CDR3 bases: TGCGCCAGCATGCGGACAGCCGGGGATTCACCCCTCCACTTT. Encoded protein: CASMRTAGDSPLHF. The chain combines TRBV5-1 with TRBJ1-6; weak D call: TRBD1 (6 bases). The V gene's germline CDR1 is SGHRS and CDR2 YFSETQ. Trimming took off 6 bases at V and 8 bases at J, with 15 bases between the two ends. The CDR3 sequence is 14 residues long.

This clone occurred once. The chain is built from TRBV29-1 and TRBJ1-1; D uncertain. Germline V gene lookup returns CDR1 SQVTM and CDR2 ANQGSEA. V dropped 4 bases and J dropped 1 base, with 13 bases sitting between them. There are 14 residues in the CDR3. The CDR3 sequence is CSVGLAAGNTEAFF. CDR3 in DNA: TGCAGCGTTGGACTGGCGGCGGGGAACACTGAAGCTTTCTTT.

Notes on this clone: Other DNA sequences in this specimen translate into the identical CDR3. The chain joins TRBV5-1 to TRBJ1-2, with a tentative D call TRBD1 (5 bases). The CDR3 sequence is 14 residues long. CDR1 is SGHRS and CDR2 is YFSETQ in the germline V gene. V lost 0 bases to trimming and J lost 2 bases, with 8 bases between them. The CDR3 sequence is CASSLGAGNYGYTF. The CDR3 DNA follows: TGCGCCAGCAGCTTGGGCGCAGGGAACTATGGCTACACCTTC.

The chain employs TRBV5-4 and TRBJ2-7, with D maybe TRBD2 (6 bases). Trimming removed 4 bases at V and 2 bases at J, with 16 bases between. Germline CDR1 SGHNT, CDR2 YYREEE (reference sequence). The CDR3 loop spans 15 amino acids. CDR3 protein: CASSPTGTQTYEQYF. DNA of the CDR3: TGTGCCAGCAGCCCGACCGGGACTCAGACCTACGAGCAGTACTTC.

The chain recombines TRBV2 with TRBJ2-7; D ambiguous. The CDR3 has 14 amino acids. Trimming stripped 8 bases from V and 3 bases from J, with 17 bases between. Per the germline V gene, CDR1 is SNHLY and CDR2 is FYNNEI. The DNA for the CDR3 is TGTGCCAGCTGGGCCCAACTCGACGGCTACGAGCAGTACTTC. Translated, it gives CASWAQLDGYEQYF.

The J gene is TRBJ2-5, the V gene TRBV6-5, with 8 bases fitting TRBD2. The V and J ends lost 7 bases and 5 bases, in that order; junction bases with no gene match: 9. Germline CDR1 and CDR2: MNHEY and SVGAGI. There are 14 residues in the CDR3. The CDR3 sequence: CASKYGLAAETQYF. The CDR3 DNA follows: TGTGCCAGCAAATATGGACTAGCCGCGGAGACCCAGTACTTC.

The chain combines TRBV5-1 with TRBJ1-3; 9 nucleotides agree with TRBD1. Losses at the gene ends were 7 bases for V and 4 bases for J; bases not matched to a gene: 9. CDR3 size: 15 residues. Germline CDR1 is SGHRS and CDR2 is YFSETQ. The chain's CDR3 is CASQRQQGAGNTIYF. The CDR3 DNA is TGCGCCAGCCAACGGCAACAGGGGGCAGGAAACACCATATATTTT.